Following are 16 T cell receptor beta chains from one sample sequenced in a study of beta chain features in type 1 diabetes. What was sequenced were expressed TCRB transcripts, since all of the isolated RNA had been reverse transcribed. Sequencing used immunoSEQ multiplex PCR; TCRdb keeps in-frame clones, though not all of them. The table shows some 350,000 clones, with approximately 15% occurring only once. Study results and caveats: All four CD4+ subsets of Type 1 diabetes patients contained TCRB CDR3s that were moderately but significantly shorter.

For these receptors, no antigen is known. The sequenced sample consisted of naive CD4+ T cells from blood. The receptors derive from a woman under 30 with type 1 diabetes.

On this clone: The junction departs from germline at one end; a sequencing error may be responsible. The CDR3 nucleotides read TGTGCCAGCAGCCCCGATCGAATCGGGGGTTCGGGATTT. Translating gives CASSPDRIGGSGF. The V call is TRBV9, the J call TRBJ1-1; D is perhaps TRBD1 (5 bases). The CDR3 contains 13 residues. Germline-derived CDR1 and CDR2 are SGDLS and YYNGEE.

This chain uses TRBV6-6 with TRBJ2-3; possible D gene TRBD1, 5 bases. The length of the CDR3 is 14 residues. V was trimmed by 3 bases and J by 4 bases, leaving 11 bases between them. Germline CDR1 is MNHNY and CDR2 is SVGAGI (reference sequence). This CDR3 reads CASSYGTGADTQYF. Written as DNA, the CDR3 is TGTGCCAGCAGTTATGGTACAGGAGCAGATACGCAGTATTTT.

This clone was picked up a small number of times. Here the CDR3 reads CASSPRTGDYEQYF. The CDR3 DNA follows: TGCGCCAGCAGCCCCCGGACAGGGGACTACGAGCAGTACTTC. The J gene is TRBJ2-7, the V gene TRBV5-1; 9 bases match TRBD1. V lost 4 bases and J lost 3; bases outside the gene matches: 5. In germline, CDR1 is SGHRS, CDR2 YFSETQ. CDR3 length: 14 residues.

The chain recombines TRBV28 with TRBJ2-3; 11 bases line up with TRBD2. The CDR3 is made up of 17 amino acids. Trimming at V came to 2 bases and at J to 2 bases, leaving 6 bases not matched to a gene. Germline CDR1 is MDHEN and CDR2 is SYDVKM. This CDR3 reads CASSLETSGTFTDTQYF. As DNA, the CDR3 is TGTGCCAGCAGTTTAGAGACTAGCGGGACATTCACAGATACGCAGTATTTT.

This clone was counted a few times. This chain connects TRBV18 to TRBJ2-5; D remains ambiguous. The tail of the sequence fits TRBJ2-7 better, so the J call may be wrong. This CDR3 spans 12 amino acids. The germline V gene encodes CDR1 KGHSH and CDR2 LQKENI. CDR3 residues: CASSPNSYEQYF. In DNA, the CDR3 is TGTGCCAGCTCACCGAACTCCTACGAGCAGTACTTC.

This clone occurred a few times. The genes are TRBV11-3 and TRBJ2-1; 8 positions match TRBD2. The CDR3 length is 14 residues. Looked up from germline, CDR1 is SGHNT and CDR2 is YENEEA. V gave up 6 bases and J gave up 7 bases; unmatched junction bases: 8. The chain's CDR3 is CASSGGGLTNEQFF. DNA of the CDR3: TGTGCCAGCAGTGGCGGGGGGCTAACTAATGAGCAGTTCTTC.

This sequence joins TRBV6-6 and TRBJ2-7; TRBD2 aligns across 7 bases. Germline lookup yields CDR1 MNHNY and CDR2 SVGAGI (reference sequence). Trimming cost V 8 bases and J 1 base; bases outside gene matches: 8. The CDR3 is made up of 14 amino acids. The CDR3 protein is CASLSGVISYEQYV. In DNA, the CDR3 is TGTGCCAGCCTGAGCGGGGTAATATCCTACGAGCAGTACGTC.

With respect to this clone: At the DNA level, this CDR3 is encoded by other sequences in the same sample as well. The chain uses TRBV28 and TRBJ2-3; no reliable D call. Germline V gene sequence: CDR1 MDHEN, CDR2 SYDVKM. The CDR3 covers 12 residues. V lost 6 bases and J 2 bases, leaving 6 bases between the germline ends. The CDR3 here is CASSLPTDTQYF. The CDR3 DNA is TGTGCCAGCAGCCTCCCCACAGATACGCAGTATTTT.

The chain combines TRBV5-1 with TRBJ2-1, with 8 bases matching TRBD2. With V trimmed by 3 bases and J by 4 bases, 9 bases remained unmatched. The CDR3 is 16 amino acids. In germline, CDR1 is SGHRS, CDR2 YFSETQ. CDR3: CASSSQTGGAYNEQFF. CDR3 DNA sequence: TGCGCCAGCAGCTCTCAAACGGGGGGGGCGTACAATGAGCAGTTCTTC.

V usage is TRBV7-2 and J usage is TRBJ2-7; 7 positions agree with TRBD1. The CDR3 has 14 residues. The germline V gene has CDR1 SGHTA and CDR2 FQGNSA. V shed 3 bases and J 2 bases; nucleotides not matched to a gene: 4. CDR3 region: CASSFRDSAYEQYV. In DNA form, the CDR3 reads TGTGCCAGCAGCTTCCGGGACAGCGCCTACGAGCAGTACGTC.

J is TRBJ2-1 and V is TRBV18; TRBD2 aligns across 9 bases. Germline V lookup: CDR1 KGHSH, CDR2 LQKENI. Losses at the gene ends were 0 bases for V and 13 bases for J; bases not matched to a gene: 10. This CDR3 comprises 15 residues. The CDR3 DNA sequence: TGTGCCAGCTCACCACCGGGGCTAGCGGGGTTCCCTCAGTTCTTC. It encodes CASSPPGLAGFPQFF.

This chain joins TRBV5-1 and TRBJ2-3, with 11 bases aligning to TRBD2. The germline V gene encodes CDR1 SGHRS and CDR2 YFSETQ. The V gene end was trimmed by 9 bases and the J gene end by 7 bases; junction bases not matched to a gene: 13. The CDR3 runs to 15 residues. This CDR3 is CATQTSSGRTNTQYF. In nucleotides, the CDR3 is TGCGCCACCCAGACGTCTAGCGGGAGGACAAATACGCAGTATTTT.

The chain has TRBV18 and TRBJ2-7; D might be TRBD2 (6 bases). The CDR3 is 13 amino acids. The germline CDR1 and CDR2 sequences are KGHSH and LQKENI. The ends were cut back, 3 bases at V and 5 bases at J, with 11 bases in the middle. This CDR3 is CASSPAGRNEQYF. In nucleotides, the CDR3 is TGTGCCAGCTCACCTGCAGGGAGGAACGAGCAGTACTTC.

This clone was detected only a few times. The chain couples TRBV7-9 to TRBJ2-2; 9 nucleotides align to TRBD1. With V trimmed by 8 bases and J by 7 bases, 8 bases remained unmatched. Germline V CDR1 and CDR2: SEHNR, FQNEAQ (reference sequence). CDR3 length: 14 residues. The CDR3 loop reads CASDRGDFSGELFF. The CDR3 DNA is TGTGCCAGCGACAGGGGGGATTTCAGCGGGGAGCTGTTTTTT.

J is TRBJ2-1 and V is TRBV6-1, with TRBD2 identical over 7 bases. Germline CDR1 is MNHNS and CDR2 is SASEGT. V was pared by 5 bases and J by 6 bases, with 10 bases of the junction left unmatched. The CDR3 is 15 amino acids. The CDR3 bases are TGTGCCAGCAGTAAAACGGGACTAAGAGGCAATGAGCAGTTCTTC. This encodes CASSKTGLRGNEQFF.

In this sample, this clone turned up a few times. The chain joins TRBV11-2 to TRBJ2-3; TRBD1 agrees at 9 bases. CDR1 and CDR2 from the germline V gene are SGHAT and FQNNGV. The CDR3 runs to 17 residues. J was trimmed by 4 bases and V by 5 bases; bases with no gene match: 13. CDR3 coding DNA: TGTGCCAGCAGCCCCAGAGCGTGGGACAGGGTGGCAGATACGCAGTATTTT. Amino acid sequence: CASSPRAWDRVADTQYF.